The subject of this entry is one T cell receptor (beta chain). Its matching antigen is unknown. This sample stems from a study of T cells in Graves' hyperthyroidism and ophthalmopathy. Study findings and constraints: Before onset, ophthalmopathy was predicted by the model a median 6.5 months earlier. Peripheral blood also featured most of the thyroid clonotypes expanded above 0.001.

V lost 7 bases and J lost 15, with 19 bases in between. The CDR3 sequence is 12 residues long. Germline lookup yields CDR1 SNHLY and CDR2 FYNNEI. RNA transcripts yielded amplified TCR beta CDR3 regions. The HTBI primer set served for first-round RT-PCR of the TCR CDR3. From the multiplex PCR reads, TCRdb called clonotypes with MiXCR, one entry per CDR3 protein. The sample yields around 620,000 distinct CDR3 sequences, just over 45% seen once. Sequencing used peripheral blood or thyroid tissue (not recorded which). This receptor was obtained from an adult woman with Graves' disease, either hyperthyroidism or ophthalmopathy (not recorded which). The rearrangement joins TRBV2 to TRBJ1-3; D is uncertain. CDR3 DNA: TGTGCCAGCAAGCCTGCCGGAAACACCGCATATTTT. Its translation is CASKPAGNTAYF.